The text below deals with one TCR beta chain. This sample was included in a study of blood T cell repertoires in COVID-19. Study summary: Spain, Italy and the United States supplied samples that represented acute and convalescent COVID-19. Sources were T cells, B-cell-depleted T cells, or PBMCs; the material itself was cDNA or gDNA.

Source study methods: Researchers report that nucleated cell counts were estimated from reference gene primer amplification. The protocol was immunoSEQ multiplex PCR, while the TCRdb copy is restricted to in-frame clones and leaves out a portion. The V and J calls and clone size come from that table; D and trimming were worked out from the DNA. The profile shows 70,000 or so clones, more than 75% of them singletons. There are 18 residues in the CDR3. Trimming took 2 bases from V and 1 from J, leaving 19 bases between them. Germline values: CDR1 SGHAT, CDR2 FQNNGV. The rearrangement links TRBV11-2 to TRBJ2-3, with D possibly TRBD2 on 6 matching bases. Material: peripheral blood. The clonotype originates from a human donor in a cohort sampled during active COVID-19. The CDR3 DNA reads TGTGCCAGCAGCTTACTTAGGGGAGGATATACCGGCACAGATACGCAGTATTTT. Translated, it gives CASSLLRGGYTGTDTQYF.